This TCR beta chain was retrieved from a study of CD8 T cell repertoires and HIV-1 epitope variants. At the level of the study: Separate wells received one of Twenty-five Gag or Nef variant peptides. Controls included no peptide, Ebola AY9 epitope, and a CMV, EBV, flu pool.

Germline V gene sequence: CDR1 SGHRS, CDR2 YFSETQ. Losses at the gene ends were 0 bases for V and 4 bases for J; bases not matched to a gene: 2. This CDR3 comprises 16 residues. Method: immunoSEQ multiplex PCR; TCRdb's copy keeps in-frame clones and lacks some. The table lists under 100,000 clones, 60% to 80% of them singletons, with 20% to 30% in the top ten. This receptor was identified in a male donor with HIV. The V call is TRBV5-1, the J call TRBJ2-3, with 13 bases fitting TRBD2. Specimen: uncultured baseline CD8+ T cells from peripheral blood mononuclear cells (PBMCs). The CDR3 protein is CASSLGGLAGPDTQYF. In nucleotides, the CDR3 is TGCGCCAGCAGCTTGGGGGGACTAGCGGGACCAGATACGCAGTATTTT.